This note documents a single T cell receptor beta chain sequence. Its antigen is not known. Donors in the study were healthy people who gave bone marrow. Vbeta (60) and Jbeta (13) primers were used in the PCR. TCRdb's copy holds only in-frame clones and misses some; the assay was immunoSEQ multiplex PCR. This sample's clone table lists over 60,000 clones. The entry originates in a study of cytomegalovirus exposure and HLA in healthy donors. General observations from the study: Judged likely to be a sequencing artifact was a cluster of highly shared sequence variants. Association of approximately 18,000 TCR beta sequences with HLA alleles was found at 0.05 false discovery rate in a later analysis.

V was shortened by 0 bases and J by 3 bases, with 11 bases between the two germline ends. The CDR3 is made up of 15 amino acids. Germline V gene lookup returns CDR1 MNHEY and CDR2 SVGAGI. Sequenced input: PBMCs. This TCR was recovered from a female donor in good health and CMV-seropositive. The V gene is TRBV6-5, the J gene TRBJ1-1; D is perhaps TRBD1 (6 bases). The CDR3 is CASSYSEGTYTEAFF. The CDR3 DNA follows: TGTGCCAGCAGTTACTCGGAAGGGACATACACTGAAGCTTTCTTT.